A single sample gave rise to the 27 T cell receptor beta chains below, sequenced in a study of shared clonotypes between healthy human individuals. Terminally differentiated effector memory CD45RA+ cells were left out of the naive CD8 fraction, which was CD45RO-negative and positively selected for CCR7. The protocol was immunoSEQ multiplex PCR, while the TCRdb copy is restricted to in-frame clones and leaves out a portion. The data show hundreds of thousands of clones, approximately 95% seen once. The sequenced sample was naive CD8+ T cells sorted from blood. The receptors here all came from a woman aged 30 to 39 in good health.

The rearrangement links TRBV2 to TRBJ1-4, with a possible D match to TRBD1 (5 bases). V dropped 1 base and J dropped 8 bases, with 14 bases sitting between them. From germline, CDR1 is SNHLY and CDR2 FYNNEI. This CDR3 has 15 residues. CDR3 sequence: CASSEEGGTPEKLFF. In DNA, the CDR3 is TGTGCCAGCAGTGAAGAGGGTGGGACTCCAGAAAAACTGTTTTTT.

V usage is TRBV27 and J usage is TRBJ2-2; TRBD1 matches at 8 bases. The CDR3 loop spans 17 amino acids. Germline trimming cut 5 bases from V and 4 bases from J; bases unmatched to any gene: 12. Germline V CDR1 and CDR2: MNHEY, SMNVEV (reference sequence). The CDR3 sequence is CASSPSRQGAGTGELFF. CDR3 nucleotides: TGTGCCAGCAGTCCGTCTCGGCAGGGGGCTGGCACCGGGGAGCTGTTTTTT.

The V and J genes are TRBV5-1 and TRBJ2-3; D uncertain. Trimming left V 0 bases short and J 0 bases short, with 8 bases between. The CDR3 sequence is 15 residues long. The germline V gene encodes CDR1 SGHRS and CDR2 YFSETQ. CDR3: CASSLEPTSTDTQYF. CDR3 sequence (DNA): TGCGCCAGCAGCTTGGAACCCACTAGCACAGATACGCAGTATTTT.

This clone has a single count. A junction end diverges from the germline sequence, so it may reflect a read error. The chain combines TRBV6-5 with TRBJ2-1; 8 bases match TRBD2. The CDR3 has 14 amino acids. CDR1 is MNHEY, CDR2 SVGAGI, per germline. Here the CDR3 reads CASNYFGGADEQFF. CDR3 sequence (DNA): TGTGCCAGCAATTACTTCGGGGGGGCGGATGAGCAGTTCTTC.

This sequence joins TRBV4-2 and TRBJ2-5, with 10 bases matching TRBD2. The CDR3 covers 15 residues. From germline, CDR1 is LGHNA and CDR2 YNFKEQ. V was clipped by 2 bases and J by 5 bases; unmatched bases: 5. The CDR3 sequence is CASSQLAGGYETQYF. Here the CDR3 DNA reads TGTGCCAGCAGCCAATTAGCGGGAGGCTACGAGACCCAGTACTTC.

The rearrangement links TRBV30 to TRBJ2-7; 7 nucleotides line up with TRBD1. With 4 bases clipped from V and 0 bases from J, the junction kept 9 bases outside the gene matches. CDR3 length: 15 amino acids. Per germline, CDR1 GTSNPN and CDR2 SVGIG (reference sequence). The chain's CDR3 is CAWIGGQGVSYEQYF. The CDR3 nucleotides read TGTGCCTGGATTGGTGGGCAGGGGGTCTCCTACGAGCAGTACTTC.

The gene calls are TRBV28 and TRBJ2-7; 8 positions match TRBD2. The CDR3 contains 15 residues. V was pared by 8 bases and J by 3 bases, with 12 bases of the junction left unmatched. CDR1 and CDR2 (germline): MDHEN, SYDVKM. CDR3 sequence reads: CASGPGTSFFYEQYF. CDR3 DNA: TGTGCCAGCGGGCCCGGGACTAGTTTCTTCTACGAGCAGTACTTC.

As to this clone: The DNA is omitted, as the CDR3 cannot be located on it reliably, and the CDR3 follows TCRdb's listing. The V and J genes are TRBV9 and TRBJ2-1. The CDR3 extends over 13 residues, inclusive of both ends. Germline CDR1 reads SGDLS; CDR2 reads YYNGEE. The CDR3 protein is CASSVGGGTSKFF.

The genes are TRBV4-1 and TRBJ2-7; the D call may be TRBD1 or TRBD2 (7 bases each). The CDR3 is 15 residues long. Trimming removed 8 bases at V and 2 bases at J, with 19 bases between. Germline V gives CDR1 MGHRA, CDR2 YSYEKL. The CDR3 nucleotides read TGCGCCAGCGCCCAGGGGGGGGTTAAAACCTACGAGCAGTACTTC. Amino acid sequence: CASAQGGVKTYEQYF.

V and J are TRBV19 and TRBJ1-5; no firm D call. The CDR3 extends over 15 amino acids. Trimming left V 7 bases short and J 1 base short, with 14 bases between. The germline CDR1 and CDR2 sequences are LNHDA and SQIVND (reference sequence). In nucleotides, the CDR3 is TGTGCCAGTACTTGGGGATCAGGAAGCAATCAGCCCCAGCATTTT. Its protein product is CASTWGSGSNQPQHF.

This clone was seen just once. The chain has TRBV19 and TRBJ2-2; possible D gene TRBD1, 5 bases. Trimming removed 3 bases from V and 7 bases from J, with 9 bases in between. Germline V gives CDR1 LNHDA, CDR2 SQIVND (reference sequence). The CDR3 is 13 residues long. CDR3 residues: CASSIQGNGELFF. CDR3 DNA sequence: TGTGCCAGTAGTATCCAGGGAAACGGGGAGCTGTTTTTT. Full variable domain (missing parts from reference TRBV19 and TRBJ2-2): DGGITQSPKYLFRKEGQNVTLSCEQNLNHDAMYWYRQDPGQGLRLIYYSQIVNDFQKGDIAEGYSVSREKKESFPLTVTSAQKNPTAFYLCASSIQGNGELFFGEGSRLTVL.

This clone was seen only once. The chain has TRBV11-2 and TRBJ2-5; no firm D call. The V end lost 1 base, the J end lost 5 bases, and 14 bases lay between the germline ends. This CDR3 is 15 amino acids long. In germline, CDR1 is SGHAT, CDR2 FQNNGV. The CDR3 coding sequence is TGTGCCAGCAGCTTAGTCCCGGACGACCTGGAGACCCAGTACTTC. This codes for CASSLVPDDLETQYF. Filled out from reference TRBV11-2 and TRBJ2-5, the complete variable domain reads EAGVAQSPRYKIIEKRQSVAFWCNPISGHATLYWYQQILGQGPKLLIQFQNNGVVDDSQLPKDRFSAERLKGVDSTLKIQPAKLEDSAVYLCASSLVPDDLETQYFGPGTRLLVL.

The J gene is TRBJ2-3, the V gene TRBV11-2; D might be TRBD1 (6 bases). Germline V CDR1 and CDR2: SGHAT, FQNNGV. Trimming removed 1 base from V and 2 bases from J, with 10 bases in between. The CDR3 covers 15 residues. Written as DNA, the CDR3 is TGTGCCAGCAGCTTAGCAGGGGACCACACAGATACGCAGTATTTT. Its protein is CASSLAGDHTDTQYF.

The rearrangement links TRBV9 to TRBJ2-7, with a tentative D call TRBD2 (6 bases). The CDR3 contains 14 residues. CDR1 is SGDLS, CDR2 YYNGEE, per germline. V lost 4 bases, J lost 2 bases, and 13 bases lay in between. The CDR3 is CASSSRDLPYEQYF. In DNA, the CDR3 is TGTGCCAGCAGCTCGCGGGATCTCCCCTACGAGCAGTACTTC.

This rearrangement joins TRBV19 to TRBJ2-7, with TRBD1 as a possible D gene (6 bases). V shed 11 bases and J shed 4 bases, with 21 bases lying between them. Germline loops: CDR1 LNHDA, CDR2 SQIVND (reference sequence). CDR3 length equals 14 residues. The CDR3 DNA reads as TGTGCCCGCACTCCCCAGGGGCAGACGTACGAGCAGTACTTC. It specifies CARTPQGQTYEQYF.

The genes are TRBV6-5 and TRBJ1-5; D remains unclear. V shed 7 bases and J shed 2 bases, with 15 bases lying between them. The CDR3 has 15 amino acids. The germline V gene encodes CDR1 MNHEY and CDR2 SVGAGI. DNA for the CDR3: TGTGCCAGCACTGACTCCCTATGGGGCAATCAGCCCCAGCATTTT. It is translated as CASTDSLWGNQPQHF.

The chain is built from TRBV28 and TRBJ2-5; 10 bases fit TRBD1. J gave up 0 bases and V 5 bases, and 6 bases lay outside the gene matches. Germline V gene sequence: CDR1 MDHEN, CDR2 SYDVKM. CDR3 length: 16 amino acids. The CDR3 DNA reads TGTGCCAGCAGTAATCCGGGACAGGGGTACCAAGAGACCCAGTACTTC. Amino acid sequence: CASSNPGQGYQETQYF.

A single count supports this clone. This chain uses TRBV28 with TRBJ1-1; D is ambiguous. V lost 6 bases, J lost 0 bases, and 8 bases lay in between. The CDR3 covers 13 residues. Germline V gene lookup returns CDR1 MDHEN and CDR2 SYDVKM. In nucleotides, the CDR3 is TGTGCCAGCAGATCAGACATGAACACTGAAGCTTTCTTT. Its protein product is CASRSDMNTEAFF.

This clone has only one observation. V gene TRBV6-5 combines with J gene TRBJ2-1; 7 bases are a match to TRBD2. CDR3 length equals 16 residues. The germline V gene encodes CDR1 MNHEY and CDR2 SVGAGI. The V segment lost 0 bases and the J segment 8 bases; nucleotides outside the gene matches: 10. DNA for the CDR3: TGTGCCAGCAGTTACTCTGGCGGGAGAGTAGTTTATGAGCAGTTCTTC. Encoded protein: CASSYSGGRVVYEQFF.

This chain joins TRBV5-1 and TRBJ1-3; D might be TRBD1 (6 bases). The CDR3 loop spans 14 amino acids. Per germline, CDR1 SGHRS and CDR2 YFSETQ. Trimming cost V 7 bases and J 0 bases, with 11 bases left between them. The CDR3 is CASSQGPSGNTIYF. Here the CDR3 DNA reads TGCGCCAGCTCCCAGGGGCCCTCTGGAAACACCATATATTTT.

The V and J genes are TRBV4-1 and TRBJ2-5; 9 nucleotides align to TRBD2. The J call may be mistaken, given a closer DNA end match to TRBJ2-7. Germline V gene sequence: CDR1 MGHRA, CDR2 YSYEKL. The CDR3 contains 15 residues. The CDR3 region has the DNA TGCGCCAGCAGCCAAGTTTCGACTAGCGGCTACGAGCAGTACTTC. Protein product: CASSQVSTSGYEQYF.

V gene TRBV19 combines with J gene TRBJ2-7; TRBD1 agrees at 7 bases. The CDR3 has 13 residues. CDR1 is LNHDA and CDR2 is SQIVND in the germline V gene (reference sequence). V lost 3 bases, J lost 7 bases, and 6 bases stayed unmatched. CDR3 protein: CASSIGTALEQYF. CDR3 bases: TGTGCCAGTAGTATCGGGACAGCCCTAGAGCAGTACTTC.

This clone was recorded only once. CDR3 residues: CASSFGAREVYGYTF. CDR3 nucleotides: TGTGCCAGCAGTTTTGGGGCCAGGGAGGTATATGGCTACACCTTC. The genes are TRBV28 and TRBJ1-2, with D possibly matching TRBD1 (5 bases). The CDR3 is 15 residues long. The V end lost 3 bases, the J end lost 5 bases, and 16 bases lay between the germline ends. Germline CDR1 is MDHEN and CDR2 is SYDVKM.

The V gene is TRBV10-1, the J gene TRBJ2-7; D ambiguous. This CDR3 contains 11 residues. Germline CDR1 and CDR2: WNHNN and SYGVQD (reference sequence). The ends were cut back, 3 bases at V and 6 bases at J, with 6 bases in the middle. The CDR3 nucleotides read TGCGCCAGCAGTGATCTCGGCGAGCAGTACTTC. Its protein product is CASSDLGEQYF.

This rearrangement joins TRBV29-1 to TRBJ2-1; 9 nucleotides agree with TRBD1. CDR3 length: 13 residues. Germline V lookup: CDR1 SQVTM, CDR2 ANQGSEA. V lost 8 bases, J lost 4 bases, and 6 bases stayed unmatched. The DNA of the CDR3 is TGCAGCTCCGGGGGACAGGGATACAATGAGCAGTTCTTC. This gives the protein CSSGGQGYNEQFF.

V gene TRBV11-2 combines with J gene TRBJ1-3; D remains unclear. Per germline, CDR1 SGHAT and CDR2 FQNNGV. Trimming removed 6 bases from V and 4 bases from J, with 16 bases in between. The CDR3 is made up of 15 amino acids. For the CDR3, the DNA is TGTGCCAGCAGATCCCCCGGACCTTCCGGAAACACCATATATTTT. Protein: CASRSPGPSGNTIYF.

The chain links TRBV7-9 to TRBJ2-1; 7 positions agree with TRBD1. The germline gives CDR1 SEHNR, CDR2 FQNEAQ (reference sequence). J was trimmed by 11 bases and V by 1 base; bases with no gene match: 11. The CDR3 contains 15 residues. The CDR3, as DNA: TGTGCCAGCAGCTTAGATCGGACAGGTGCCTATCAGCAGTTCTTC. It codes for CASSLDRTGAYQQFF.